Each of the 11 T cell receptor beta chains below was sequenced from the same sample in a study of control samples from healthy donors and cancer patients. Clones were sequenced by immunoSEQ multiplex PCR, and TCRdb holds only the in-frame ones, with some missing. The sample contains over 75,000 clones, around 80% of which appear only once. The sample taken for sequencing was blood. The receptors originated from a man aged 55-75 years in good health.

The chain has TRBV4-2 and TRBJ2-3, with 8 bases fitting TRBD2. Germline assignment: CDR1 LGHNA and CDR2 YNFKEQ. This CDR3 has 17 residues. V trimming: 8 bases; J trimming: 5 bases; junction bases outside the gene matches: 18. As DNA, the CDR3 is TGTGCCAGCCAAAACCCTTTCCGGGCGGGAGGAGGAGATACGCAGTATTTT. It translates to CASQNPFRAGGGDTQYF.

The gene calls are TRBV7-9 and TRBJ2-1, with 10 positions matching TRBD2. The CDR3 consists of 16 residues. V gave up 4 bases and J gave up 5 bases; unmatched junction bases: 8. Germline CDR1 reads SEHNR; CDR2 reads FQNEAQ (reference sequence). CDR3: CASSSLAGEFDNEQFF. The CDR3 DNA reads TGTGCCAGCAGCTCCCTAGCGGGAGAGTTCGACAATGAGCAGTTCTTC.

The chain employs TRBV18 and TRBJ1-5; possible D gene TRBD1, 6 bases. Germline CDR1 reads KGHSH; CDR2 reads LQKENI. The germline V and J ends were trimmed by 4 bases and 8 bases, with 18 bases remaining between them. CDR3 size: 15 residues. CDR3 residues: CASSLTGLGDKPQHF. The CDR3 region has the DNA TGTGCCAGCTCACTAACCGGGCTCGGGGACAAGCCCCAGCATTTT.

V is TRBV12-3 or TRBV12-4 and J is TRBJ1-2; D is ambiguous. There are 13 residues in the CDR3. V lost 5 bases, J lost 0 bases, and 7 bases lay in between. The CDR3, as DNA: TGTGCCAGCAGTCTCGATCCTAACTATGGCTACACCTTC. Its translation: CASSLDPNYGYTF.

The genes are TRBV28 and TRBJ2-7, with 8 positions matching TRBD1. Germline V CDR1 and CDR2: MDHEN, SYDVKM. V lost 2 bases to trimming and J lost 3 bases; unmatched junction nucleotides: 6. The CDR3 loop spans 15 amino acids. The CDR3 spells CASSLGQGAGYEQYF. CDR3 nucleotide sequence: TGTGCCAGCAGTTTAGGGCAGGGGGCCGGCTACGAGCAGTACTTC.

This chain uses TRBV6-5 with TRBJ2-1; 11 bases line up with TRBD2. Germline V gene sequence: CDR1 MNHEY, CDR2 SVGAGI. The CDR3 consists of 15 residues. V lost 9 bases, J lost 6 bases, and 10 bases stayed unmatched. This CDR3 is CASFLLAGVRNEQFF. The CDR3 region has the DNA TGTGCCAGTTTTCTACTAGCGGGAGTTCGCAATGAGCAGTTCTTC.

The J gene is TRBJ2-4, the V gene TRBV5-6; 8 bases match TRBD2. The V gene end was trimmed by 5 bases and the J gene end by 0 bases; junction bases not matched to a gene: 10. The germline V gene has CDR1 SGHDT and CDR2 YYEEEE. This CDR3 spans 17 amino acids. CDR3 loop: CASRQLAAPLAKNIQYF. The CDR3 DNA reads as TGTGCCAGCAGACAACTAGCGGCCCCACTAGCCAAAAACATTCAGTACTTC.

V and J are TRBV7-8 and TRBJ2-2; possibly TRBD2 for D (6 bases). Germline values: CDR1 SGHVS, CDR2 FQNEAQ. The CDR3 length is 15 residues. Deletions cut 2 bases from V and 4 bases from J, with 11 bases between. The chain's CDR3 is CASSLRASATGELFF. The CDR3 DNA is TGTGCCAGCAGCTTACGGGCTAGCGCCACCGGGGAGCTGTTTTTT. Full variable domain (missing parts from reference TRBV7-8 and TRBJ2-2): GAGVSQSPRYKVAKRGQDVALRCDPISGHVSLFWYQQALGQGPEFLTYFQNEAQLDKSGLPSDRFFAERPEGSVSTLKIQRTQQEDSAVYLCASSLRASATGELFFGEGSRLTVL.

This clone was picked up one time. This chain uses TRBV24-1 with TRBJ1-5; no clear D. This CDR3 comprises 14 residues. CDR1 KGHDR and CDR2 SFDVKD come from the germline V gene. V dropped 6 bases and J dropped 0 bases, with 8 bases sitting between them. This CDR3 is CATSSAHSNQPQHF. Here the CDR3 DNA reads TGTGCCACCAGTTCAGCCCATAGCAATCAGCCCCAGCATTTT.

The CDR3 DNA reads as TGCGCCAGCAGCTTTTTTGGGGGGACCTACGAGCAGTACTTC. Residues: CASSFFGGTYEQYF. V is TRBV5-1 and J is TRBJ2-7; a weak D match, TRBD2 (6 bases). CDR1 is SGHRS, CDR2 YFSETQ, per germline. This CDR3 region has 14 residues. The ends were cut back, 2 bases at V and 2 bases at J, with 11 bases in the middle.

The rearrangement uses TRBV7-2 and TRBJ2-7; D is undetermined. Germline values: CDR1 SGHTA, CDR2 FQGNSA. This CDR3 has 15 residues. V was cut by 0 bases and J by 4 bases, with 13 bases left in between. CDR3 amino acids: CASSLAGRSVYEQYF. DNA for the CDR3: TGTGCCAGCAGCTTAGCGGGAAGAAGCGTATACGAGCAGTACTTC.